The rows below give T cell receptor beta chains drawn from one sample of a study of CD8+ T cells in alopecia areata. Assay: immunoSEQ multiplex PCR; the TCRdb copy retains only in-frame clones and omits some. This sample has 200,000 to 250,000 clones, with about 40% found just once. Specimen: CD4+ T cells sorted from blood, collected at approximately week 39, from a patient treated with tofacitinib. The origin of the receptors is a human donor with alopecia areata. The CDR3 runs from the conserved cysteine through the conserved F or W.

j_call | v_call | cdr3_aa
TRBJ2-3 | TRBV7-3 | CASSAGLIPAGDTQYF
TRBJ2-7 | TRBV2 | CASSIRQATSYEQYF
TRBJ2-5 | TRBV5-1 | CASSPGTREYQETQYF
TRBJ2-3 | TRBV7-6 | CASSWMGDTQYF
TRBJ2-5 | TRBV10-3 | CAISDPGQGQETQYF
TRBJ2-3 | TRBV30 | CAWSVRGGSTDTQYF
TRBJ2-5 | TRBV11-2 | CASSLDRGMETQYF
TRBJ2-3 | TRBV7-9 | CASSLGIGNTQYF
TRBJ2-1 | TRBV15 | CATSSMTVDNEQFF
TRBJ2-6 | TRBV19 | CASSLRQGSSGANVLTF
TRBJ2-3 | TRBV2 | CASSVGGTDTQYF